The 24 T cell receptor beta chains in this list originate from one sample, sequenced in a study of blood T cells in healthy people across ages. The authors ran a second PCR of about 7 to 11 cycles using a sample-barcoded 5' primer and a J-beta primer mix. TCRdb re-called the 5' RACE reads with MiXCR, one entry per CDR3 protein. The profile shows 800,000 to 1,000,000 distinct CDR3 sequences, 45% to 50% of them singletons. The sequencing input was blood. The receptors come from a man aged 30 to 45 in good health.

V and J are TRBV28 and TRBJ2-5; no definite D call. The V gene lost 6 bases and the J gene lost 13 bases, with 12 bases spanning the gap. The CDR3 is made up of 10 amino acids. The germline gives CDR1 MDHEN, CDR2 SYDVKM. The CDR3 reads CASRDLHWYF. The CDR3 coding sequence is TGTGCCAGCAGGGACCTACACTGGTACTTC.

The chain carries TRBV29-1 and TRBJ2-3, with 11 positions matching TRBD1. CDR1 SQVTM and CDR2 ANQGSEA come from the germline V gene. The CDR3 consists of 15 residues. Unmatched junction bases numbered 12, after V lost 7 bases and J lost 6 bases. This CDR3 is CSAADRGLNMDTQYF. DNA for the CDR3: TGCAGCGCAGCGGACAGGGGGCTTAATATGGATACGCAGTATTTT.

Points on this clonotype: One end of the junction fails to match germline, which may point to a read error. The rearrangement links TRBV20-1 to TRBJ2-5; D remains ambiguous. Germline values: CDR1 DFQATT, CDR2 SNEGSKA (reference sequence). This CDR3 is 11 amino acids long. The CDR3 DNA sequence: TGCAGTGCGCCTCTGGTTACCGAGCAGTACTTT. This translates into CSAPLVTEQYF.

CDR3 loop: CASSIGQGGNQPQHF. DNA for the CDR3: TGTGCCAGCAGCATAGGACAGGGAGGCAATCAGCCCCAGCATTTT. The V gene is TRBV7-9, the J gene TRBJ1-5; the match to TRBD1 covers 8 bases. The CDR3 covers 15 residues. Germline CDR1 and CDR2: SEHNR and FQNEAQ (reference sequence). The ends lost 5 bases at V and 2 bases at J; junction bases unmatched: 5. Using reference TRBV7-9 and TRBJ1-5 for the parts outside the CDR3, the full variable domain is DTGVSQNPRHKITKRGQNVTFRCDPISEHNRLYWYRQTLGQGPEFLTYFQNEAQLEKSRLLSDRFSAERPKGSFSTLEIQRTEQGDSAMYLCASSIGQGGNQPQHFGDGTRLSIL.

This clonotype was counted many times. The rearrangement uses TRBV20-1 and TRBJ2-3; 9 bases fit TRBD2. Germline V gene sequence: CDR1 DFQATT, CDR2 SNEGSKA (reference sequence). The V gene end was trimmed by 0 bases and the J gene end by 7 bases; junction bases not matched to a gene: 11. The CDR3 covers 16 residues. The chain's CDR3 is CSARDPGSGGVHTQYF. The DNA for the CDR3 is TGCAGTGCTAGAGATCCGGGTAGCGGGGGAGTTCATACGCAGTATTTT.

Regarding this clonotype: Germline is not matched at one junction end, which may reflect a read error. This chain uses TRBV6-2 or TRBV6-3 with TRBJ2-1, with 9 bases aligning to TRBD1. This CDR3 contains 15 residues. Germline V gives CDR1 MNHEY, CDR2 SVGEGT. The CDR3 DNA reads TGTGTCAGCAGCCCGGACAGGGGACGCAACAATGAGCAGTTCTTC. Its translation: CVSSPDRGRNNEQFF.

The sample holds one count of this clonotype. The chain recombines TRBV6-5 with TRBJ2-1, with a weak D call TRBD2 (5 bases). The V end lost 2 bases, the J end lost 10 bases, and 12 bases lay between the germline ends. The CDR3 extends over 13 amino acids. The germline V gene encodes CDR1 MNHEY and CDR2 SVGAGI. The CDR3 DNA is TGTGCCAGCAGTTACGGACTGCCCTCGGAGCAGTTCTTC. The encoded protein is CASSYGLPSEQFF.

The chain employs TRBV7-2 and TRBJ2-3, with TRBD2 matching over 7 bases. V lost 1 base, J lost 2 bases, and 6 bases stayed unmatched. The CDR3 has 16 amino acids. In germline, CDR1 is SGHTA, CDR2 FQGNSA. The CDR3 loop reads CASSLVSGTTTDTQYF. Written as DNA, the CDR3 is TGTGCCAGCAGCTTAGTGTCGGGGACTACCACAGATACGCAGTATTTT.

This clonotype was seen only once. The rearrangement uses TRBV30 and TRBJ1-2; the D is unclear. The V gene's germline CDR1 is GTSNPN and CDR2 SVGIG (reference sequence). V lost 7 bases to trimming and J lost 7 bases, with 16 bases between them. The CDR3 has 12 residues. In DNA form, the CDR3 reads TGTGCCTCCGACGCAGGTTTTTCTGGCTACACCTTC. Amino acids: CASDAGFSGYTF. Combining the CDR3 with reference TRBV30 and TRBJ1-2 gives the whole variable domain SQTIHQWPATLVQPVGSPLSLECTVEGTSNPNLYWYRQAAGRGLQLLFYSVGIGQISSEVPQNLSASRPQDRQFILSSKKLLLSDSGFYLCASDAGFSGYTFGSGTRLTVV.

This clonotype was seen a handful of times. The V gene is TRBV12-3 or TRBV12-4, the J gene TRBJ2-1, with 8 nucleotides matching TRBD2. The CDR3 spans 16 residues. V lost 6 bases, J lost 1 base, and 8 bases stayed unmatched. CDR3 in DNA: TGTGCCAGCAGGGGGGGGGTAGCGGGGTCCTACAATGAGCAGTTCTTC. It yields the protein CASRGGVAGSYNEQFF.

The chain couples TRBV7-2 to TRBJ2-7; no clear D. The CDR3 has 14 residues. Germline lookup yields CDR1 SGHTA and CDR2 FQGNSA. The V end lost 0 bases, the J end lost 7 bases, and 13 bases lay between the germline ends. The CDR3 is CASSLALRANEQYF. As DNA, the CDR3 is TGTGCCAGCAGCTTAGCGTTACGGGCGAATGAGCAGTACTTC.

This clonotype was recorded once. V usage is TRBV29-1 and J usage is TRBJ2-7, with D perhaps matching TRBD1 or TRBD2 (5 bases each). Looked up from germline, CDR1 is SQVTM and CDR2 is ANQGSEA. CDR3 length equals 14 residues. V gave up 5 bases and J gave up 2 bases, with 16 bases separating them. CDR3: CSVKSGTITYEQYF. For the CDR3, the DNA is TGCAGCGTTAAGTCCGGGACCATTACCTACGAGCAGTACTTC.

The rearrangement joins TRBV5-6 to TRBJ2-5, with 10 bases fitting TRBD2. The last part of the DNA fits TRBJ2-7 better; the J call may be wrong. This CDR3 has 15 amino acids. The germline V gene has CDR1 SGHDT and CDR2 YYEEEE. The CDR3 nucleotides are TGTGCCAGCAGCTTACCTAGCGGGGGCACCTACGAGCAGTACTTC. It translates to CASSLPSGGTYEQYF.

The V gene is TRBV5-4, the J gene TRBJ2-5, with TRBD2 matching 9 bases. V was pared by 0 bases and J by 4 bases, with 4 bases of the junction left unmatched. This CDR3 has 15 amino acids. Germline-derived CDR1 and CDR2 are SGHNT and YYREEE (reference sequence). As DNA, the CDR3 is TGTGCCAGCAGCTTGGGGGCGGGAGGGGTAGAGACCCAGTACTTC. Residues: CASSLGAGGVETQYF.

CDR3 coding DNA: TGTGCCAGCAGAGCCCGGGACAGAAATCAGCCCCAGCATTTT. It specifies CASRARDRNQPQHF. The chain joins TRBV6-5 to TRBJ1-5; 7 bases line up with TRBD1. This CDR3 is 14 amino acids long. Unmatched junction bases numbered 6, after V lost 6 bases and J lost 4 bases. In germline, CDR1 is MNHEY, CDR2 SVGAGI.

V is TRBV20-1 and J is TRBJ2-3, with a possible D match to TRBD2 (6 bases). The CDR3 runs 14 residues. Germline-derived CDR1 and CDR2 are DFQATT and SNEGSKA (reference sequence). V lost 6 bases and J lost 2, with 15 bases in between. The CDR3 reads CSAGGTHPTDTQYF. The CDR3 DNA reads TGCAGTGCCGGGGGAACCCACCCCACAGATACGCAGTATTTT.

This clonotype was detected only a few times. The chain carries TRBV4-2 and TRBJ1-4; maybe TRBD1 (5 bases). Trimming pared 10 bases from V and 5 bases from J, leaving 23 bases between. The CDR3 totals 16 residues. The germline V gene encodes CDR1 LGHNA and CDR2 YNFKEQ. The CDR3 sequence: CATQPSGQERNEKLFF. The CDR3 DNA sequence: TGTGCCACCCAACCAAGCGGACAAGAGCGGAATGAAAAACTGTTTTTT.

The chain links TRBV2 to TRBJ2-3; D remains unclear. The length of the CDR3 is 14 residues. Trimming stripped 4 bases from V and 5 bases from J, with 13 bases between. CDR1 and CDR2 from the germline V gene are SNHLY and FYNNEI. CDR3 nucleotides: TGTGCCAGCAGTGGGGTTGTGCCGGGAGATACGCAGTATTTT. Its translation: CASSGVVPGDTQYF.

The CDR3 coding sequence is TGTGCCAGCAGTTCCTCCGGGACAGGGGGCTTGCAGACCCAGTACTTC. It codes for CASSSSGTGGLQTQYF. This chain connects TRBV12-3 or TRBV12-4 to TRBJ2-5, with 12 bases identical to TRBD1. J was trimmed by 6 bases and V by 4 bases; bases with no gene match: 9. The CDR3 sequence is 16 residues long.

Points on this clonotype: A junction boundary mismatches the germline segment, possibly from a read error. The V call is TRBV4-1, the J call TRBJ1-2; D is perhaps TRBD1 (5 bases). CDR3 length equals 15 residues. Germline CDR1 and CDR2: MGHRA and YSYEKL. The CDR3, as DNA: TGCGCCAGCGGCCAAGCGGGAGGGGAGTATCTTGGCTACACCTTC. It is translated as CASGQAGGEYLGYTF.

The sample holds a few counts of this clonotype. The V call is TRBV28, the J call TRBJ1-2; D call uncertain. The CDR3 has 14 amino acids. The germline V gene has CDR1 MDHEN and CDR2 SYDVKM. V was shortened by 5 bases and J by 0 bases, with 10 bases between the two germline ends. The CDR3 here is CASSLPRSNYGYTF. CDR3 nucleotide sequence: TGTGCCAGCAGTCTCCCACGGTCTAACTATGGCTACACCTTC.

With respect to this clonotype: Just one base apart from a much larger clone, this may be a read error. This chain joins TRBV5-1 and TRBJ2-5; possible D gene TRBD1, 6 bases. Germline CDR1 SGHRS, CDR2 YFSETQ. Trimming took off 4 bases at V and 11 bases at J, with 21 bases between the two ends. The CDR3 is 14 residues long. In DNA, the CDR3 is TGCGCCAGCAGCCACGGCGACAGGTACAATGAGCAGTACTTC. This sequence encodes CASSHGDRYNEQYF.

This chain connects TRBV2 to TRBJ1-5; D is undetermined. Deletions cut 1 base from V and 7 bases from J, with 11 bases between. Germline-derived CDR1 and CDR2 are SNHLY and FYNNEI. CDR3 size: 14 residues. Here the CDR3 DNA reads TGTGCCAGCAGTGAAGGGCAGTCATTCCAGCCCCAGCATTTT. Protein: CASSEGQSFQPQHF.

The DNA for the CDR3 is TGTGCCAGCAGCTTAGACGTTGGGAATTCACCCCTCCACTTT. Protein sequence: CASSLDVGNSPLHF. This chain connects TRBV7-2 to TRBJ1-6; the D is unclear. There are 14 residues in the CDR3. Germline loops: CDR1 SGHTA, CDR2 FQGNSA. The ends were cut back, 1 base at V and 7 bases at J, with 8 bases in the middle.